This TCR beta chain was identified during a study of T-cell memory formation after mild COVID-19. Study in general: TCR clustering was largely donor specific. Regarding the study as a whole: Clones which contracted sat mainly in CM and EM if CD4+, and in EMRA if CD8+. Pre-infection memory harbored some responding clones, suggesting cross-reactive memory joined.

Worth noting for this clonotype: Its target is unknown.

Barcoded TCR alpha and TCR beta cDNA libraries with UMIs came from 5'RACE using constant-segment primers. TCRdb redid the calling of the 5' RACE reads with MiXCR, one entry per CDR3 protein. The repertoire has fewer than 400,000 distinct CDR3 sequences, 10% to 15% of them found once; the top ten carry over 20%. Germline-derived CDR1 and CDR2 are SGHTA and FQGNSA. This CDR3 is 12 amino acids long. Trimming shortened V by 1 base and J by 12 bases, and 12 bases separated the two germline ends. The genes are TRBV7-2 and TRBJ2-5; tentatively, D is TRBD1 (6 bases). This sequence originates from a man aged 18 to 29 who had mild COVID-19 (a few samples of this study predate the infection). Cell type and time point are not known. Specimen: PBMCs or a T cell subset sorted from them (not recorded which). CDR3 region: CASSLVAGTKYF. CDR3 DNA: TGTGCCAGCAGCTTAGTTGCAGGGACAAAGTACTTC.